This T cell receptor beta chain originates from a study of technical replicates of blood from a handful of donors (dated 2017 in TCRdb). Remarks on this clone: What this receptor recognizes is not known. No qualities accompany the bases; no much larger clone lies one base away.

The trim is 5 bases for V and 8 bases for J, with a gap of 18 bases between the germline ends. The CDR3 has 14 amino acids, counting the end cysteine and phenylalanine. Only the CDR3 DNA stays, 42 bases, in frame from base 1. CDR1 and CDR2 are drawn from the germline V gene: SGHVS, FQNEAQ. The library was generated by the immunoSEQ multiplex PCR assay. The source is immuneACCESS, and TCRdb retained only in-frame sequences with V and J called. Part of the clones is not carried over; for the studies checked, unresolved V genes explain less than half of this, and the remainder is unexplained. The sample table lists roughly 79,000 clones, 96% of them with a count of one. The top ten hold around 0.38% of the sample.

Sequenced input: T cells isolated from PBMCs. The chain is encoded by TRBV7-8 joined to TRBJ1-2; tentative D gene TRBD1, with 5 bases matching. This clonotype was sampled from a human donor in good health. The DNA is TGTGCCAGCAGCCCCCCCTGGGGCGATGGGGGCTACACCTTC. Its protein product is CASSPPWGDGGYTF.